This paragraph reports one T cell receptor (beta chain). Antigen specificity is unknown. Using a J-beta primer mix together with a sample-barcoded 5' primer, a second PCR was run for about 6 to 11 cycles. One entry per CDR3 protein results from TCRdb running MiXCR on the 5' RACE reads. Of about 1.6 million distinct CDR3 sequences in the sample, approximately 32% were seen once. This sample is drawn from a study of blood T cells in healthy people across ages. Donors were healthy Caucasian individuals from Russia aged roughly 6 to 90. The germline V gene has CDR1 SGDLS and CDR2 YYNGEE. V lost 0 bases and J lost 6, with 13 bases in between. This CDR3 has 14 amino acids. Study results and caveats: Possibly confounding the expanded clonotype changes was the fact that donor CMV status was unknown.

Sequenced material: blood. The gene calls are TRBV9 and TRBJ2-7; D call uncertain. This clonotype was sampled from a woman aged 25-40 years in good health. CDR3 protein: CASSVDWTKVEQYF. The CDR3 DNA sequence: TGTGCCAGCAGCGTAGACTGGACCAAAGTCGAGCAGTACTTC.